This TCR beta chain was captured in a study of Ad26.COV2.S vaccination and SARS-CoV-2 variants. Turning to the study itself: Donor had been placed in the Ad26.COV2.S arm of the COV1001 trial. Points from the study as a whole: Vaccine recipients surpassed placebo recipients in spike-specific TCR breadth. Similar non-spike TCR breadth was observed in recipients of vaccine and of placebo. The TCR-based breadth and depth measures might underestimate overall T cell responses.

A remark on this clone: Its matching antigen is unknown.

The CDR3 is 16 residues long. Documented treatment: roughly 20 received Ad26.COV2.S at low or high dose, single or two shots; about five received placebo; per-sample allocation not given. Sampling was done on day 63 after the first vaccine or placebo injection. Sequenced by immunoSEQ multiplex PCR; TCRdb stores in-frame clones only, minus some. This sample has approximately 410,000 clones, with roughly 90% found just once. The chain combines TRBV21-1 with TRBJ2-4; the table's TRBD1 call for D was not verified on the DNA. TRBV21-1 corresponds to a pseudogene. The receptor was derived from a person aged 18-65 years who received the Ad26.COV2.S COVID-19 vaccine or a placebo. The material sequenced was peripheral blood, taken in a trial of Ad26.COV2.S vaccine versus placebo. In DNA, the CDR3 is TGTGCCAGCAGCAAAGTTCTACAGCTCAAGGTAAACATTCAGTACTTC. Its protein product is CASSKVLQLKVNIQYF.